This T cell receptor (beta chain) was sequenced for a study of T cells in Graves' hyperthyroidism and ophthalmopathy (dated by TCRdb to about 2019). The study in broad terms: Peripheral blood was collected at initial diagnosis, before any treatment. To identify distinguishing TCR V-J signatures, a discovery cohort of around 100 patients was used, comprising under 45 with Graves' ophthalmopathy and 55 to 65 with stable Graves' hyperthyroidism. Prospective prediction of ophthalmopathy was tested in an independent validation cohort consisting of fewer than 20 hyperthyroidism patients and about 17 patients who later progressed to ophthalmopathy. For training and testing, the 100 patients in the discovery cohort were randomly divided in a 7:3 ratio. In several Graves' hyperthyroidism patients, the study also compared T-cell repertoires from thyroid tissue with T-cell repertoires from blood. Following sampling, methimazole starting at 30 mg daily was given to hyperthyroidism patients, and high-dose intravenous methylprednisolone was given to ophthalmopathy patients. According to the paper, TCR Vbeta CDR3 sequencing was carried out on over 130 peripheral blood samples, which came from fewer than 50 ophthalmopathy, roughly 75 hyperthyroidism and approximately 17 progressor patients.

This clonotype was observed many times. Its antigen remains undetermined. No base qualities exist here, and no much larger clone lies one base off it. TCR beta CDR3 regions were amplified from RNA transcripts. The TCR CDR3 was subjected to a first round of RT-PCR using the HTBI primer set and the Qiagen OneStep RT-PCR kit. A second multiplex PCR round built the libraries, followed by size selection and purification. Sequencing of the libraries was done on an Illumina HiSeq2000 using paired-end 100 bp reads. The authors' analysis ran thus. SOAPnuke was used to process the raw data, throwing out any read that contained adapters or uncalled bases, had a mean Phred below 15, or lacked an exact constant-primer or identifier match. High-quality paired reads were merged using COPE v1.2.5, and each unique nucleotide sequence was defined as a clonotype. MiTCR v1.1 was used to align the clonotypes against IMGT TRBV, TRBD and TRBJ reference segments. Analysis was restricted to V-J combinations with a frequency above 0.0001, which covered roughly 99% of repertoires. A TCS score was defined as the ratio of F50 (clonal expansion) to E x V (chaos), with BLOSUM62-based TCRdist applied between CDR3 peptides within each V-J. Welch's t-statistics and random forest reduced just over 500 V-J features to around 14, which were used in a naive Bayes classifier (R e1071). TCRdb took the public reads, trimmed them with fastp at Q25, ran MiXCR for clone calling and kept in-frame beta chains. Rows merge per CDR3 protein into single entries with the most common DNA and genes. The V and J calls follow TCRdb's processing rather than the paper's. The sample table holds some 270,000 distinct CDR3 sequences, of which roughly 15% were seen once. The ten largest account for approximately 7.8% of the sample.

Taken from the germline V gene, the CDR1 and CDR2 loops are MNHEY and SVGEGT. From cysteine to phenylalanine, the CDR3 is 15 amino acids long. The retained sequence is limited to the CDR3, 45 bases, with the frame set at the first base. Compared with germline, V lacks 7 bases and J lacks 0 bases; bases without a gene match: 9. Hyperthyroidism patients were aged 18 to 65 years and newly diagnosed, with disease duration of less than 2 months. Patients with uncontrolled infections, other autoimmune diseases, pregnancy or lactation were excluded. Clinical symptoms, serum thyroxine and TRAb, thyroid ultrasound, and orbital computed tomography formed the basis for the diagnoses. Blood from progressor patients was drawn when they were first diagnosed with hyperthyroidism, before any ophthalmopathy symptoms appeared. Ficoll-Paque density gradient centrifugation was used to isolate PBMCs from around 9.1 ml of fresh peripheral blood. Progressor patients were defined as those initially diagnosed with Graves' hyperthyroidism in whom ophthalmopathy developed during follow-up. Total RNA was extracted using Trizol reagent, and RNA quality was assessed on an Agilent 2100 Bioanalyzer.

Results the study describes overall, beyond this receptor: Sample size was not statistically predetermined, and investigators were not blinded to group allocation. Ophthalmopathy was separated from stable hyperthyroidism by a 13 V-J signature model, with about 88% sensitivity and roughly 84% specificity obtained in cross-validation and 80%/75% obtained in testing. In validation, progression to ophthalmopathy was predicted by the model with around 70% sensitivity and around 76% specificity, a median of about 6 months before onset. Most expanded thyroid clonotypes (frequency above 0.001) were also found in blood, which suggests that blood repertoires may mirror thyroid immune responses.

The source is a woman in her 30s with Graves' hyperthyroidism that later progressed to Graves' ophthalmopathy. The chain is encoded by TRBV6-2 or TRBV6-3 joined to TRBJ2-7; 7 bases in the middle match TRBD2. The specimen was blood. The nucleotide sequence reads TGTGCCAGCAAAGTCAGCGGGGCGAGCTCCTACGAGCAGTACTTC. This yields the protein CASKVSGASSYEQYF.